What follows are 22 T cell receptor beta chains derived from one specimen sequenced in a study of T cell clonality in common variable immunodeficiency. Repertoires were generated with immunoSEQ multiplex PCR, while TCRdb's copy carries only in-frame clones and drops some. Found here are 60,000 to 75,000 clones, no singletons; the ten largest cover under 2%. The sequenced sample consisted of peripheral blood mononuclear cells. The source of these receptors is a person aged 18 to 70 in good health.

This clone was found many times. The read terminates 3 residues ahead of where the CDR3 ends, so the germline J gene completes it. This chain uses TRBV6-1 with TRBJ2-1; TRBD1 is a possible D gene (5 bases). The CDR3 is 17 amino acids. The ends were cut back, 0 bases at V and 0 bases at J, with 12 bases in the middle. Looked up from germline, CDR1 is MNHNS and CDR2 is SASEGT. The CDR3 sequence: CASSEAPPDSSYNEQFF. The DNA read from the CDR3 is TGTGCCAGCAGTGAAGCCCCACCAGACAGCTCCTACAATGAG.

At least ten counts were recorded for this clone. The CDR3 end is not reached by the read, which stops 3 residues before it; the germline J gene fills it in. The rearrangement uses TRBV28 and TRBJ1-1, with 7 bases matching TRBD1. The CDR3 sequence is 14 residues long. CDR1 is MDHEN and CDR2 is SYDVKM in the germline V gene. V gave up 5 bases and J gave up 5 bases; unmatched junction bases: 8. CDR3 amino acids: CASSPRQGWTEAFF. Incomplete CDR3 DNA: TGTGCCAGCAGTCCGAGACAGGGCTGGACTGAA.

There are many counts of this clone. The read terminates 3 residues before the CDR3 end, so the remaining end is supplied by the germline J gene. V and J are TRBV5-4 and TRBJ2-2, with D tentatively TRBD2 (6 bases). V shed 4 bases and J shed 0 bases, with 10 bases lying between them. The CDR3 totals 15 residues. Germline V lookup: CDR1 SGHNT, CDR2 YYREEE (reference sequence). The sequenced part of the CDR3 DNA is TGTGCCAGCAGCCGTAGGACTACGAACACCGGGGAG. It codes for CASSRRTTNTGE. The entire CDR3 reads CASSRRTTNTGELFF.

Comment on this clone: The read falls 3 residues short of the CDR3 end, and the missing part is taken from the germline J gene. The rearrangement uses TRBV5-1 and TRBJ1-5; no definite D call. V lost 2 bases and J lost 5, with 8 bases in between. This CDR3 has 13 amino acids. Germline V gives CDR1 SGHRS, CDR2 YFSETQ. CDR3 DNA (partial): TGCGCCAGCAGCTTAAACAGCCATCAGCCC. As protein: CASSLNSHQP. The full CDR3 protein reads CASSLNSHQPQHF. Drawing the rest from reference TRBV5-1 and TRBJ1-5, the complete variable domain is KAGVTQTPRYLIKTRGQQVTLSCSPISGHRSVSWYQQTPGQGLQFLFEYFSETQRNKGNFPGRFSGRQFSNSRSEMNVSTLELGDSALYLCASSLNSHQPQHFGDGTRLSIL.

This clone has at least ten counts. The DNA ends 3 residues before the CDR3 does, and the rest of the CDR3 is filled in from the germline J gene. This sequence joins TRBV14 and TRBJ2-7; 7 bases are shared with TRBD1. Germline CDR1 reads SGHDN; CDR2 reads FVKESK. The V gene end was trimmed by 0 bases and the J gene end by 5 bases; junction bases not matched to a gene: 4. The CDR3 runs to 14 residues. CDR3 bases read: TGTGCCAGCAGCCAAGACAGGGGGTGGAACGAG. It translates to CASSQDRGWNE. The entire CDR3 protein is CASSQDRGWNEQYF.

This clone was counted at least ten times. The DNA ends 3 residues before the CDR3 does, and the rest of the CDR3 is filled in from the germline J gene. The chain combines TRBV20-1 with TRBJ2-1; D remains ambiguous. The CDR3 spans 15 residues. With 3 bases removed from V and 3 bases from J, the gap between germline ends came to 15 bases. Germline CDR1 is DFQATT and CDR2 is SNEGSKA (reference sequence). CDR3 DNA, as far as it was read: TGCAGTGCTAGCGATGTTAGGGCCCTCTACAATGAG. Residues: CSASDVRALYNE. The full CDR3 sequence reads CSASDVRALYNEQFF.

This clone was counted ten times or more. The DNA ends 3 residues before the CDR3 does, and the rest of the CDR3 is filled in from the germline J gene. V and J are TRBV20-1 and TRBJ2-7; D perhaps matches TRBD1 (6 bases). This CDR3 contains 14 residues. V lost 0 bases and J lost 1, with 10 bases in between. Per the germline V gene, CDR1 is DFQATT and CDR2 is SNEGSKA (reference sequence). CDR3 in amino acids: CSARDRGGSYEQYF. The sequenced part of the CDR3 DNA is TGCAGTGCTAGAGATCGAGGGGGTTCCTACGAG.

There are many counts of this clone. Read data end 3 residues before the CDR3 end; the end is taken from the germline J gene. V is TRBV5-1 and J is TRBJ1-4, with 8 bases fitting TRBD1. J lost 4 bases, V lost 5 bases, and 7 bases had no gene match. Per germline, CDR1 SGHRS and CDR2 YFSETQ. The CDR3 covers 15 residues. CDR3 amino acids: CASRALDRVNEKLFF. The CDR3 DNA, read in part, is TGCGCCAGCAGGGCTTTGGACAGGGTTAATGAAAAA.

At least ten counts were recorded for this clone. The read ends 3 residues shy of where the CDR3 ends; the end is completed using the germline J gene. This chain links TRBV20-1 with TRBJ1-4, with 8 nucleotides matching TRBD1. Per germline, CDR1 DFQATT and CDR2 SNEGSKA (reference sequence). The CDR3 runs to 14 residues. The trim removed 3 bases at V and 10 bases at J, leaving 10 bases unmatched. Here the CDR3 reads CSARKTGAAGKLFF. The CDR3 bases that were read are TGCAGTGCTAGGAAGACAGGGGCGGCTGGAAAA.

This clone was seen a few times. The read finishes 3 residues shy of the CDR3 end, and the germline J gene is used to complete it. The chain joins TRBV5-1 to TRBJ2-5; TRBD2 might be the D (6 bases). V lost 3 bases and J 1 base, leaving 10 bases between the germline ends. Germline assignment: CDR1 SGHRS and CDR2 YFSETQ. This CDR3 comprises 14 residues. CDR3 bases read: TGCGCCAGCAGCTACGGACTACCCCAAGAGACC. Its protein is CASSYGLPQET. The full CDR3 protein is CASSYGLPQETQYF.

This clone appeared many times. Germline and junction disagree at one end, which may indicate a read error. The read comes to an end 3 residues before the CDR3 does, leaving the germline J gene to fill in the end. J is TRBJ2-3 and V is TRBV7-7; 15 nucleotides agree with TRBD2. The germline V gene encodes CDR1 SSHAT and CDR2 FNYEAQ (reference sequence). The CDR3 runs 15 residues. The sequenced CDR3 bases are TGTGCTAGCAGCTTCGGACTAGCGGGAGGGGATACG. Translating it yields CASSFGLAGGDT. In full, the CDR3 is CASSFGLAGGDTQYF.

In this sample, this clone turned up many times. Read data end 3 residues before the CDR3 end; the end is taken from the germline J gene. J is TRBJ1-1 and V is TRBV20-1; 7 bases are a match to TRBD1. This CDR3 is built from 13 residues. V dropped 6 bases and J dropped 1; count of bases not matched to a gene: 5. Germline V lookup: CDR1 DFQATT, CDR2 SNEGSKA (reference sequence). The CDR3: CSAPGGTNTEAFF. The part of the CDR3 DNA that was read is TGCAGTGCGCCAGGGGGGACGAACACTGAA.

This clone occurred many times. The missing CDR3 end, 3 residues past where the read stops, is filled in from the germline J gene. This chain links TRBV19 with TRBJ1-1; TRBD1 agrees at 8 bases. Trimming cost V 4 bases and J 4 bases; bases outside gene matches: 5. The CDR3 is 14 amino acids. Per the germline V gene, CDR1 is LNHDA and CDR2 is SQIVND (reference sequence). Incomplete CDR3 DNA: TGTGCCAGTAGTAAGACAGGGGCGGGCACTGAA. Its protein is CASSKTGAGTE. The whole CDR3 sequence is CASSKTGAGTEAFF.

There are many counts of this clone. The read stops 3 residues short of the end of the CDR3; the missing end is completed from the germline J gene. The chain uses TRBV5-6 and TRBJ2-7; 7 bases fit TRBD2. Unmatched junction bases numbered 5, after V lost 1 base and J lost 4 bases. Germline CDR1 and CDR2: SGHDT and YYEEEE. CDR3 length: 14 residues. The CDR3 loop is CASSLWGGSYEQYF. The CDR3 bases that were read are TGTGCCAGCAGCTTGTGGGGGGGGTCTTACGAG. The complete variable domain, with remaining parts taken from reference TRBV5-6 and TRBJ2-7, reads DAGVTQSPTHLIKTRGQQVTLRCSPKSGHDTVSWYQQALGQGPQFIFQYYEEEERQRGNFPDRFSGHQFPNYSSELNVNALLLGDSALYLCASSLWGGSYEQYFGPGTRLTVT.

A remark on this clone: Read sequence stops 3 residues before the CDR3 end, and the germline J gene provides the missing end. V and J are TRBV7-9 and TRBJ1-2; no clear D gene. The CDR3 consists of 12 residues. CDR1 and CDR2 (germline): SEHNR, FQNEAQ (reference sequence). Trimming cost V 5 bases and J 4 bases, with 8 bases left between them. CDR3 DNA, as far as it was read: TGTGCCAGCAGCCGAGGGTCCTATGGC. It yields the protein CASSRGSYG. The entire CDR3 protein is CASSRGSYGYTF.

The sample holds many counts of this clone. Read coverage stops 3 residues before the CDR3 terminus; the germline J gene supplies the remainder. The chain is built from TRBV7-9 and TRBJ2-3; TRBD2 aligns across 11 bases. This CDR3 contains 15 residues. Trimming at V came to 5 bases and at J to 1 base, leaving 2 bases not matched to a gene. Germline assignment: CDR1 SEHNR and CDR2 FQNEAQ (reference sequence). Partial CDR3 DNA: TGTGCCAGCAGCACTAGCGGGAGTGGCACAGATACG. This codes for CASSTSGSGTDT. The complete CDR3 sequence is CASSTSGSGTDTQYF.

This clone showed up many times. The CDR3 goes on 3 residues after the read ends, and that part is filled in from the germline J gene. The chain recombines TRBV11-2 with TRBJ2-3; 8 bases are shared with TRBD1. This CDR3 is 12 amino acids long. Looked up from germline, CDR1 is SGHAT and CDR2 is FQNNGV. The CDR3 spells CASSATGGTQYF. The sequenced CDR3 bases are TGTGCCAGCAGCGCAACAGGGGGGACG. Together with reference TRBV11-2 and TRBJ2-3, the CDR3 gives the full variable domain: EAGVAQSPRYKIIEKRQSVAFWCNPISGHATLYWYQQILGQGPKLLIQFQNNGVVDDSQLPKDRFSAERLKGVDSTLKIQPAKLEDSAVYLCASSATGGTQYFGPGTRLTVL.

This clone was counted at least ten times. Sequencing ends 3 residues short of the CDR3 end; the germline J gene provides the rest. The chain links TRBV20-1 to TRBJ2-1; 7 nucleotides align to TRBD1. This CDR3 has 16 residues. After removal of 5 bases from V and 1 base from J, the junction contained 11 bases not matched to a gene. From germline, CDR1 is DFQATT and CDR2 SNEGSKA (reference sequence). The CDR3 bases that were read are TGCAGTGCTTCTGAGACAGGGTTCGATTCCTACAATGAG. Its translation is CSASETGFDSYNE. The full CDR3 protein reads CSASETGFDSYNEQFF.

This clone was seen many times. With the read ending 3 residues before the CDR3 end, the germline J gene is used to fill in that end. The chain uses TRBV6-1 and TRBJ2-7, with TRBD1 matching 9 bases. This CDR3 is built from 15 residues. V trimming: 4 bases; J trimming: 0 bases; junction bases outside the gene matches: 4. Germline V gene data show CDR1 as MNHNS and CDR2 as SASEGT. The part of the CDR3 DNA that was read is TGTGCCAGCAGTGCGACAGGGGGATTCTCCTACGAG. It yields the protein CASSATGGFSYE. The CDR3 reads in full as CASSATGGFSYEQYF.

As regards this clone: The missing CDR3 end, 3 residues past where the read stops, is filled in from the germline J gene. The V and J genes are TRBV7-3 and TRBJ2-1; 14 nucleotides match TRBD2. Trimming at V came to 0 bases and at J to 8 bases, leaving 3 bases not matched to a gene. Germline CDR1 is SGHTA and CDR2 is FQGTGA. The CDR3 runs 16 residues. The CDR3 is CASSLTGTSGSDEQFF. Partial CDR3 DNA: TGTGCCAGCAGCTTAACCGGGACTAGCGGGAGCGATGAG.

In its sample, this clone was seen many times. CDR3 residues: CASRQDTGNTIYF. The part of the CDR3 DNA that was read is TGTGCCAGCAGGCAGGACACTGGAAACACC. V is TRBV2 and J is TRBJ1-3, with D maybe TRBD1 (5 bases). The read ends 3 residues shy of where the CDR3 ends; the end is completed using the germline J gene. This CDR3 spans 13 amino acids. V lost 6 bases to trimming and J lost 2 bases, with 8 bases between them. Per germline, CDR1 SNHLY and CDR2 FYNNEI.

This clone was observed at least ten times. The observed sequence ends 3 residues before the CDR3 terminus, with the missing tail filled in from the germline J gene. V usage is TRBV20-1 and J usage is TRBJ2-7; 11 bases align to TRBD2. The CDR3 spans 17 residues. V lost 2 bases to trimming and J lost 2 bases; unmatched junction nucleotides: 11. Germline assignment: CDR1 DFQATT and CDR2 SNEGSKA (reference sequence). This CDR3 is CSARWLPGLAVPYEQYF. The CDR3 bases that were read are TGCAGTGCTAGATGGCTCCCGGGACTAGCGGTCCCCTACGAG.